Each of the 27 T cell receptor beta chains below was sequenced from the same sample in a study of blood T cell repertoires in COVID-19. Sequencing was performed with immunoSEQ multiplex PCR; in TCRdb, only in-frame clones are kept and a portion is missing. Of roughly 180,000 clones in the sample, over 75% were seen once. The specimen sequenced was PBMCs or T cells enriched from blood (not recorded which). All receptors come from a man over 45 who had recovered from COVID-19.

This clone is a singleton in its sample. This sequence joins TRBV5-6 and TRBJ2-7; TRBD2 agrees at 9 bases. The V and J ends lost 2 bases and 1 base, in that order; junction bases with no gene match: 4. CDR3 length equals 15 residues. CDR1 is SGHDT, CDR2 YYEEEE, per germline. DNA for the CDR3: TGTGCCAGCAGCTTAGCGGGGGGACCTTCCTACGAGCAGTACTTC. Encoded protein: CASSLAGGPSYEQYF.

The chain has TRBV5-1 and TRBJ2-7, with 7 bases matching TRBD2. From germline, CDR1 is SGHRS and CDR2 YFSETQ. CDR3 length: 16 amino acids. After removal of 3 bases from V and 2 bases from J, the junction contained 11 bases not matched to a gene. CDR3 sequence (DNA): TGCGCCAGCAGCTCGGGAGCTACTAGCGTCCCCTACGAGCAGTACTTC. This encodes CASSSGATSVPYEQYF.

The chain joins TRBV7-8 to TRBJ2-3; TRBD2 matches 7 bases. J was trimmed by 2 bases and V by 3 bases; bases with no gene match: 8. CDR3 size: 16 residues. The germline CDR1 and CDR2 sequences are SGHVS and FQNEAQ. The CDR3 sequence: CASSFNMGGPTDTQYF. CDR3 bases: TGTGCCAGCAGCTTCAATATGGGAGGGCCCACAGATACGCAGTATTTT.

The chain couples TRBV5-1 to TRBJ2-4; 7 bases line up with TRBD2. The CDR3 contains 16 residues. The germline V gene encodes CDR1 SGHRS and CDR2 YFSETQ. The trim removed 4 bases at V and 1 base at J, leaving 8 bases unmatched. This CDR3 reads CASSGVGGMAKNIQYF. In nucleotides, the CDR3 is TGCGCCAGCAGCGGTGTCGGGGGGATGGCCAAAAACATTCAGTACTTC.

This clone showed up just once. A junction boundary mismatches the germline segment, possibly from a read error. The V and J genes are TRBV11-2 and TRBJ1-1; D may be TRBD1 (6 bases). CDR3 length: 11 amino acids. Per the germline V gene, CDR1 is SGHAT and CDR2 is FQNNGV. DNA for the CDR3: TGTGCCAGCAGCACAGAATGGGGGCTGCTCTTT. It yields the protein CASSTEWGLLF.

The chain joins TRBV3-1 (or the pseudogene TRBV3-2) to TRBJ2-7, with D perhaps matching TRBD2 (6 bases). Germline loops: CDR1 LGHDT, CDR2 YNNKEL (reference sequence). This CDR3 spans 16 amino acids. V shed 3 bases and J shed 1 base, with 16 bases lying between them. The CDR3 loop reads CASSHPGGGESYEQYF. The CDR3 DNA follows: TGTGCCAGCAGCCATCCCGGTGGCGGGGAATCCTACGAGCAGTACTTC.

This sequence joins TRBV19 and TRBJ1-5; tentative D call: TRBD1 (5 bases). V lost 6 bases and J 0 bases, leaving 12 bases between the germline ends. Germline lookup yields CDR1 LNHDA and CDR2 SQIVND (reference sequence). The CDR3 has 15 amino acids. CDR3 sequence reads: CASRKTDNSNQPQHF. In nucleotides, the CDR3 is TGTGCCAGTAGGAAGACAGACAATAGCAATCAGCCCCAGCATTTT.

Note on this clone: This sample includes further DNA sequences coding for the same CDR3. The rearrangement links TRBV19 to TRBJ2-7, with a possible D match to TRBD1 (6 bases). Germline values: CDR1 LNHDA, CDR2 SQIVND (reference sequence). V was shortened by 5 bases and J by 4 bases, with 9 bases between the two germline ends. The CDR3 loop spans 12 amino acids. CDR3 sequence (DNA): TGTGCCAGTAGTTCACAGGGTTACGAGCAGTACTTC. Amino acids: CASSSQGYEQYF.

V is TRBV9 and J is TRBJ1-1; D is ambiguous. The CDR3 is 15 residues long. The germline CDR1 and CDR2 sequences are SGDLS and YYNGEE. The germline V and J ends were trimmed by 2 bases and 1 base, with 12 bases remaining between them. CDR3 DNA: TGTGCCAGCAGCGTCTCCCCGGTATCGAACACTGAAGCTTTCTTT. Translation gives CASSVSPVSNTEAFF.

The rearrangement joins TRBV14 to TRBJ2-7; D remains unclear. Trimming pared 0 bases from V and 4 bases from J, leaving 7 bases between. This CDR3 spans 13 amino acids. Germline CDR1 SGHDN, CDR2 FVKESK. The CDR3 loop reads CASSQDLLYEQYF. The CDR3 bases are TGTGCCAGCAGCCAAGATCTCTTGTACGAGCAGTACTTC.

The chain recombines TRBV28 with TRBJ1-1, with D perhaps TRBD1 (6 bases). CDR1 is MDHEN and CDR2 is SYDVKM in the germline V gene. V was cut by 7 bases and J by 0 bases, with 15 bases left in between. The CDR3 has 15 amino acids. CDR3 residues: CASTLGGGMNTEAFF. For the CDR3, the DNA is TGTGCCAGCACCTTAGGGGGGGGCATGAACACTGAAGCTTTCTTT.

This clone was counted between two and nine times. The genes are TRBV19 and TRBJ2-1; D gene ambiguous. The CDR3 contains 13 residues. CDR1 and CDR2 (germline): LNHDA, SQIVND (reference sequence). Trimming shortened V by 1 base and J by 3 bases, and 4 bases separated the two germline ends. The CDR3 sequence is CASSIVLYNEQFF. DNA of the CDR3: TGTGCCAGTAGTATAGTTCTCTACAATGAGCAGTTCTTC.

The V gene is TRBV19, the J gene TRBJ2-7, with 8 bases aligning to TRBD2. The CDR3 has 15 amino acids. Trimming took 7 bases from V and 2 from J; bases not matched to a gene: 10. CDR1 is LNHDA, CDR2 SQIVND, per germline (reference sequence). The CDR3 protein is CASTNGGGTTYEQYF. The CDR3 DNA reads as TGTGCCAGTACAAATGGCGGGGGGACTACCTACGAGCAGTACTTC.

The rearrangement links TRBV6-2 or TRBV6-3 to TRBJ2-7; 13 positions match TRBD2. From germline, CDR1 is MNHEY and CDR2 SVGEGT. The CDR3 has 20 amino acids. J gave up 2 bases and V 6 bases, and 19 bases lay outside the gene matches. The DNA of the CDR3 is TGTGCCAGCAGCCCAACTCCGACTAGCGGGAGGCCGACCTGGGCCTACGAGCAGTACTTC. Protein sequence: CASSPTPTSGRPTWAYEQYF.

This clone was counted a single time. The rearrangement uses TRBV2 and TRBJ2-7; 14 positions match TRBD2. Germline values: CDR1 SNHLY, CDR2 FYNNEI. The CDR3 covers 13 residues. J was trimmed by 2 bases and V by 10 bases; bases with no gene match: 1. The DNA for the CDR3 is TGTGCCACGGGACTAGCGGGGGCCTACGAGCAGTACTTC. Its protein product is CATGLAGAYEQYF.

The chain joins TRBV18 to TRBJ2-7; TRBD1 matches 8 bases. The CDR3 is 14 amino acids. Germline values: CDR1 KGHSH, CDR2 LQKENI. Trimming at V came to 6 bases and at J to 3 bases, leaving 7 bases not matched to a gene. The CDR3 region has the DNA TGTGCCAGCTCGGCCGGGACAGGAAACTACGAGCAGTACTTC. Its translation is CASSAGTGNYEQYF.

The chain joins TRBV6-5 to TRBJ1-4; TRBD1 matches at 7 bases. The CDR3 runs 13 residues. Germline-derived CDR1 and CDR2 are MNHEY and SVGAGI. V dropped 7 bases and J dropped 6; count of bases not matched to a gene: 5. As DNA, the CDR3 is TGTGCCAGCAAAGGGACAGATGATGAAAAACTGTTTTTT. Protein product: CASKGTDDEKLFF.

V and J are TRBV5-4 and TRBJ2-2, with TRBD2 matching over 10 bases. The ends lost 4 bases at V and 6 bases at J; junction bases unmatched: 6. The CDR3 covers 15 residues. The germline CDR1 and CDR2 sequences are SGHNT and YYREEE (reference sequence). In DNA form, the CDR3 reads TGTGCCAGCAGCGGTAGCGGGAGGATAGCCGGGGAGCTGTTTTTT. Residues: CASSGSGRIAGELFF.

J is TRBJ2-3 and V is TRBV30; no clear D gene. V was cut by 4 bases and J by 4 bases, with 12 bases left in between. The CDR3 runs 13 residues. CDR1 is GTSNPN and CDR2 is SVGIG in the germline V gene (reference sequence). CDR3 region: CAWTVVNADTQYF. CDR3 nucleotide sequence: TGTGCCTGGACGGTAGTTAACGCAGATACGCAGTATTTT.

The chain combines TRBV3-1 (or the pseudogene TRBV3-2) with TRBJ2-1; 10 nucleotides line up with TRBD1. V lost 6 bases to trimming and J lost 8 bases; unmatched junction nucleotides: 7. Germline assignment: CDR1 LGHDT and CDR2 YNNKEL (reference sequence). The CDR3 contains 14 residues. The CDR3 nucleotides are TGTGCCAGCAGTTCAAGACAGGGGGCAGATGAGCAGTTCTTC. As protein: CASSSRQGADEQFF.

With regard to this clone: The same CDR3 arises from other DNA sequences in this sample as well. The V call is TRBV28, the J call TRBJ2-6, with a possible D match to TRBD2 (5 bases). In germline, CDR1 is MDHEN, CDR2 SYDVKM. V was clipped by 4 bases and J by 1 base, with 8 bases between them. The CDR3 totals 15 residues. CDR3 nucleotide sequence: TGTGCCAGCAGTTCTGGACTGTCTGGGGCCAACGTCCTGACTTTC. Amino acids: CASSSGLSGANVLTF.

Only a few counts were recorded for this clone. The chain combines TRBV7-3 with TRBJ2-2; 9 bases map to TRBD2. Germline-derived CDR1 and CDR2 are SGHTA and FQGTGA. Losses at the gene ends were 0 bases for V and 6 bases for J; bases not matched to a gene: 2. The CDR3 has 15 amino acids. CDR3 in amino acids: CASSLTLAGSGELFF. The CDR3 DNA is TGTGCCAGCAGCTTAACGCTAGCGGGGTCCGGGGAGCTGTTTTTT.

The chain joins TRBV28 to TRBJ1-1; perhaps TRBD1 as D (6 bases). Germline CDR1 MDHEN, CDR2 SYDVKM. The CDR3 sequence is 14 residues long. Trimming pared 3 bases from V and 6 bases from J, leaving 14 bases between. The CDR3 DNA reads TGTGCCAGCAGTTTCGGGGGGGCGAGGTCTGAAGCTTTCTTT. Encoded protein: CASSFGGARSEAFF.

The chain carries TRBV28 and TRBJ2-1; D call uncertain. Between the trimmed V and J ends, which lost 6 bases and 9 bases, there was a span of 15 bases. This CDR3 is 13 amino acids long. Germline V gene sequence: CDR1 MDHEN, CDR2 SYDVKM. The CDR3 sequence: CASSFLSVGEQFF. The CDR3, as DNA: TGTGCCAGCAGCTTCCTGTCGGTCGGTGAGCAGTTCTTC.

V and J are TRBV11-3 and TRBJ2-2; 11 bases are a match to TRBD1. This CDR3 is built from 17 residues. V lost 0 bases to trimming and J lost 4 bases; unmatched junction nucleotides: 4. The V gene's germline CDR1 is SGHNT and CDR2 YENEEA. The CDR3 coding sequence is TGTGCCAGCAGCTTAGATACCGGGACAGGGGGCACCGGGGAGCTGTTTTTT. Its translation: CASSLDTGTGGTGELFF.

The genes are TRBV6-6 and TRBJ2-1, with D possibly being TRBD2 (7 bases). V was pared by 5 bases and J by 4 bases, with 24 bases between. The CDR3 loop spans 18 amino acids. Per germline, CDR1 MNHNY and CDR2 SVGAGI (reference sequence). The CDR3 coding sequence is TGTGCCAGCAGTCTATCTATTTTTGAGGGGGGGGAATACAATGAGCAGTTCTTC. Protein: CASSLSIFEGGEYNEQFF.

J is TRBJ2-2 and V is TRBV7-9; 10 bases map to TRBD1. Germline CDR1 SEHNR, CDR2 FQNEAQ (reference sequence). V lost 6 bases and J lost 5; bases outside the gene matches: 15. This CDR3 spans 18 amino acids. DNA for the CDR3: TGTGCCAGCAGACTAGAGGGACAGGGGTCCCTGAGGACCGGGGAGCTGTTTTTT. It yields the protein CASRLEGQGSLRTGELFF.